These 24 T cell receptor beta chains were all obtained from the same sample, sequenced in a study of blood T cell repertoires in COVID-19. Only in-frame clones appear in the TCRdb table, and some are missing; sequencing was by immunoSEQ multiplex PCR. Of approximately 210,000 clones listed, around 80% are singletons. Sequenced material: peripheral blood. The receptors shown here come from a woman aged 40-49 years with acute or convalescent COVID-19.

The sample holds a few counts of this clone. CDR3 coding DNA: TGCAGCGTCGCACAGGGGGGACGCAATCAGCCCCAGCATTTT. Amino acid sequence: CSVAQGGRNQPQHF. The J gene is TRBJ1-5, the V gene TRBV29-1; 8 bases are shared with TRBD1. From germline, CDR1 is SQVTM and CDR2 ANQGSEA. The CDR3 extends over 14 amino acids. Trimming removed 6 bases from V and 2 bases from J; junction bases left unmatched: 6.

The chain recombines TRBV6-1 with TRBJ2-5, with TRBD1 matching 12 bases. V was clipped by 0 bases and J by 5 bases; unmatched bases: 13. Germline CDR1 MNHNS, CDR2 SASEGT. The CDR3 is 19 amino acids. The CDR3 region is CASSEAPFPGQGARETQYF. As DNA, the CDR3 is TGTGCCAGCAGTGAAGCGCCTTTTCCGGGACAGGGGGCGAGGGAGACCCAGTACTTC.

The J gene is TRBJ1-1, the V gene TRBV15; perhaps TRBD1 as D (6 bases). CDR1 LNHNV and CDR2 YYDKDF come from the germline V gene (reference sequence). V was trimmed by 3 bases and J by 4 bases, leaving 18 bases between them. The CDR3 runs 16 residues. Here the CDR3 reads CATSRAPQGWGTEAFF. CDR3 nucleotides: TGTGCCACCAGCAGGGCCCCACAGGGTTGGGGCACTGAAGCTTTCTTT.

The chain combines TRBV9 with TRBJ2-1; 7 positions match TRBD2. The CDR3 runs to 17 residues. Looked up from germline, CDR1 is SGDLS and CDR2 is YYNGEE. The V segment lost 0 bases and the J segment 4 bases; nucleotides outside the gene matches: 10. CDR3 amino acids: CASSVDPPAGAYNEQFF. The CDR3 DNA reads TGTGCCAGCAGCGTAGATCCCCCCGCGGGAGCTTACAATGAGCAGTTCTTC. Variable domain in full (rest from reference TRBV9 and TRBJ2-1): DSGVTQTPKHLITATGQRVTLRCSPRSGDLSVYWYQQSLDQGLQFLIQYYNGEERAKGNILERFSAQQFPDLHSELNLSSLELGDSALYFCASSVDPPAGAYNEQFFGPGTRLTVL.

This clone was detected once. DNA of the CDR3: TGTGCCAGCAGCCCGAGGCCCCCTGGCGCGGGGGGGTTCCTAGATACGCAGTATTTT. Translation: CASSPRPPGAGGFLDTQYF. The rearrangement joins TRBV6-2 or TRBV6-3 to TRBJ2-3, with 9 bases lining up with TRBD2. V was pared by 6 bases and J by 5 bases, with 21 bases of the junction left unmatched. The CDR3 loop spans 19 amino acids. The germline V gene encodes CDR1 MNHEY and CDR2 SVGEGT.

V is TRBV5-1 and J is TRBJ2-3; D gene unclear. V gave up 0 bases and J gave up 2 bases, with 10 bases separating them. CDR3 size: 15 residues. Per germline, CDR1 SGHRS and CDR2 YFSETQ. CDR3 sequence reads: CASSLDYGYTDTQYF. CDR3 sequence (DNA): TGCGCCAGCAGCTTGGACTACGGATACACAGATACGCAGTATTTT.

This chain links TRBV2 with TRBJ1-3; D is possibly TRBD1 (6 bases). The V and J ends lost 6 bases and 5 bases respectively, with 14 bases between them. This CDR3 comprises 14 residues. CDR1 is SNHLY, CDR2 FYNNEI, per germline. The CDR3 DNA reads as TGTGCCAGCAGCCAAGGAGGACAGAGAAACACCATATATTTT. This codes for CASSQGGQRNTIYF.

This chain connects TRBV7-2 to TRBJ2-1; 8 bases match TRBD2. The CDR3 loop spans 17 amino acids. With V trimmed by 5 bases and J by 7 bases, 16 bases remained unmatched. In germline, CDR1 is SGHTA, CDR2 FQGNSA. The CDR3 is CASSPIAGLTLRNEQFF. In nucleotides, the CDR3 is TGTGCCAGCAGCCCTATAGCGGGACTAACTCTGAGGAATGAGCAGTTCTTC.

The V gene is TRBV29-1, the J gene TRBJ2-3; the match to TRBD1 covers 9 bases. V shed 0 bases and J 6 bases; nucleotides not matched to a gene: 10. CDR3 size: 16 residues. Germline V lookup: CDR1 SQVTM, CDR2 ANQGSEA. The CDR3 DNA reads TGCAGCGTTGAAGAAGTAACAGGGGGCTGGCAGGATACGCAGTATTTT. Protein product: CSVEEVTGGWQDTQYF.

The V gene is TRBV7-6, the J gene TRBJ2-7; D gene ambiguous. Looked up from germline, CDR1 is SGHVS and CDR2 is FNYEAQ. This CDR3 region has 12 residues. Trimming took off 5 bases at V and 5 bases at J, with 10 bases between the two ends. This chain's CDR3 is CASSPRGDEQYF. The DNA of the CDR3 is TGTGCCAGCAGCCCCCGAGGCGACGAGCAGTACTTC.

CDR3 coding DNA: TGCGCCAGCAGCTTGGAGGAGGCAAGGGGCAATCAGCCCCAGCATTTT. Translation: CASSLEEARGNQPQHF. The chain recombines TRBV5-1 with TRBJ1-5, with D uncertain. Trimming removed 0 bases from V and 2 bases from J, with 12 bases in between. CDR3 length: 16 residues. From germline, CDR1 is SGHRS and CDR2 YFSETQ.

The chain is built from TRBV28 and TRBJ2-7; D is undetermined. V shed 3 bases and J shed 2 bases, with 8 bases lying between them. This CDR3 comprises 13 residues. Germline CDR1 MDHEN, CDR2 SYDVKM. CDR3 coding DNA: TGTGCCAGCAGTTTGGGCCTTCCCTACGAGCAGTACTTC. Its translation is CASSLGLPYEQYF.

The chain links TRBV19 to TRBJ1-1, with D unresolved. The CDR3 has 13 amino acids. Germline assignment: CDR1 LNHDA and CDR2 SQIVND (reference sequence). V was cut by 6 bases and J by 6 bases, with 14 bases left in between. Here the CDR3 DNA reads TGTGCCAGTAGGAGCGGGTATGTGGCTGAAGCTTTCTTT. Translation: CASRSGYVAEAFF.

V is TRBV6-1 and J is TRBJ2-7, with 8 positions matching TRBD2. The junction had 5 bases not matched to a gene; V was cut back by 0 bases and J by 4 bases. The CDR3 runs 15 residues. CDR1 is MNHNS, CDR2 SASEGT, per germline. CDR3 nucleotide sequence: TGTGCCAGCAGTGAAGCGGGACTAGGGTCGTACGAGCAGTACTTC. It translates to CASSEAGLGSYEQYF.

The sample holds a few counts of this clone. The chain is built from TRBV2 and TRBJ2-7; maybe TRBD1 (6 bases). Germline V gene lookup returns CDR1 SNHLY and CDR2 FYNNEI. The CDR3 has 13 residues. Trimming cost V 5 bases and J 6 bases, with 14 bases left between them. The CDR3 coding sequence is TGTGCCAGCAGTCTTTCCACAGGGAGCGAGCAGTACTTC. Translation gives CASSLSTGSEQYF.

This chain links TRBV6-4 with TRBJ1-5, with 10 bases identical to TRBD1. The germline gives CDR1 MRHNA, CDR2 SNTAGT. V was clipped by 3 bases and J by 7 bases; unmatched bases: 9. This CDR3 has 16 residues. This chain's CDR3 is CASSEPGTGVFQPQHF. CDR3 nucleotides: TGTGCCAGCAGTGAACCCGGGACAGGGGTTTTCCAGCCCCAGCATTTT.

Only a few counts were recorded for this clone. The V gene is TRBV10-3, the J gene TRBJ2-7; 12 nucleotides align to TRBD2. Germline CDR1 reads ENHRY; CDR2 reads SYGVKD. CDR3 length equals 15 residues. The V gene end was trimmed by 0 bases and the J gene end by 4 bases; junction bases not matched to a gene: 1. CDR3 coding DNA: TGTGCCATCAGTGAGTCGGGGACTAGCGGGTACGAGCAGTACTTC. Amino acid sequence: CAISESGTSGYEQYF.

The chain couples TRBV5-1 to TRBJ1-2, with a tentative D call TRBD1 (5 bases). V shed 4 bases and J shed 1 base, with 14 bases lying between them. The CDR3 totals 15 residues. Germline assignment: CDR1 SGHRS and CDR2 YFSETQ. The CDR3: CASSTNVGGNYGYTF. As DNA, the CDR3 is TGCGCCAGCAGCACTAATGTCGGGGGTAACTATGGCTACACCTTC.

V is TRBV9 and J is TRBJ1-1; D possibly corresponds to TRBD1 (5 bases). The CDR3 totals 15 residues. V lost 3 bases and J lost 3, with 15 bases in between. Germline CDR1 reads SGDLS; CDR2 reads YYNGEE. The CDR3 sequence: CASSASQWGDTEAFF. In nucleotides, the CDR3 is TGTGCCAGCAGCGCCTCCCAATGGGGGGACACTGAAGCTTTCTTT. Filled out from reference TRBV9 and TRBJ1-1, the complete variable domain reads DSGVTQTPKHLITATGQRVTLRCSPRSGDLSVYWYQQSLDQGLQFLIQYYNGEERAKGNILERFSAQQFPDLHSELNLSSLELGDSALYFCASSASQWGDTEAFFGQGTRLTVV.

CDR3 nucleotide sequence: TGCGCCAGCAGTTCCGGGACAGGGGCCCCCCTTCGGTACTTC. It translates to CASSSGTGAPLRYF. The chain combines TRBV5-1 with TRBJ2-7; 10 bases are a match to TRBD1. This CDR3 region has 14 residues. J lost 12 bases, V lost 5 bases, and 14 bases had no gene match. Germline-derived CDR1 and CDR2 are SGHRS and YFSETQ.

The V and J genes are TRBV2 and TRBJ1-2; possibly TRBD1 for D (5 bases). Germline CDR1 and CDR2: SNHLY and FYNNEI. This CDR3 comprises 14 residues. Trimming removed 2 bases at V and 6 bases at J, with 13 bases between. The CDR3 loop reads CASSESRQTDGYTF. The CDR3, as DNA: TGTGCCAGCAGTGAAAGCCGACAGACTGATGGCTACACCTTC. The full variable domain, completed using reference TRBV2 and TRBJ1-2, is EPEVTQTPSHQVTQMGQEVILRCVPISNHLYFYWYRQILGQKVEFLVSFYNNEISEKSEIFDDQFSVERPDGSNFTLKIRSTKLEDSAMYFCASSESRQTDGYTFGSGTRLTVV.

The V call is TRBV29-1, the J call TRBJ2-7; D possibly corresponds to TRBD1 (8 bases). The V gene's germline CDR1 is SQVTM and CDR2 ANQGSEA. Trimming left V 3 bases short and J 4 bases short, with 13 bases between. The CDR3 sequence is 13 residues long. CDR3 DNA sequence: TGCAGCGTTGAGAACAGGGGGGGGTACGAGCAGTACTTC. Amino acid sequence: CSVENRGGYEQYF.

This sequence joins TRBV30 and TRBJ1-2; 8 positions agree with TRBD1. The CDR3 is made up of 11 amino acids. Germline V CDR1 and CDR2: GTSNPN, SVGIG (reference sequence). J was trimmed by 8 bases and V by 5 bases; bases with no gene match: 4. CDR3 residues: CAWGQGSGYTF. DNA for the CDR3: TGTGCCTGGGGACAGGGTTCGGGCTACACCTTC. Filled out from reference TRBV30 and TRBJ1-2, the complete variable domain reads SQTIHQWPATLVQPVGSPLSLECTVEGTSNPNLYWYRQAAGRGLQLLFYSVGIGQISSEVPQNLSASRPQDRQFILSSKKLLLSDSGFYLCAWGQGSGYTFGSGTRLTVV.

The chain couples TRBV28 to TRBJ1-3; D may be TRBD1 (5 bases). The CDR3 has 15 amino acids. Germline V gene lookup returns CDR1 MDHEN and CDR2 SYDVKM. V lost 5 bases, J lost 2 bases, and 13 bases lay in between. The CDR3 region is CASSLGQGAGNTIYF. CDR3 DNA sequence: TGTGCCAGCAGTCTAGGGCAGGGTGCTGGAAACACCATATATTTT. The entire variable domain, with the rest obtained from reference TRBV28 and TRBJ1-3, is as follows: DVKVTQSSRYLVKRTGEKVFLECVQDMDHENMFWYRQDPGLGLRLIYFSYDVKMKEKGDIPEGYSVSREKKERFSLILESASTNQTSMYLCASSLGQGAGNTIYFGEGSWLTVV.